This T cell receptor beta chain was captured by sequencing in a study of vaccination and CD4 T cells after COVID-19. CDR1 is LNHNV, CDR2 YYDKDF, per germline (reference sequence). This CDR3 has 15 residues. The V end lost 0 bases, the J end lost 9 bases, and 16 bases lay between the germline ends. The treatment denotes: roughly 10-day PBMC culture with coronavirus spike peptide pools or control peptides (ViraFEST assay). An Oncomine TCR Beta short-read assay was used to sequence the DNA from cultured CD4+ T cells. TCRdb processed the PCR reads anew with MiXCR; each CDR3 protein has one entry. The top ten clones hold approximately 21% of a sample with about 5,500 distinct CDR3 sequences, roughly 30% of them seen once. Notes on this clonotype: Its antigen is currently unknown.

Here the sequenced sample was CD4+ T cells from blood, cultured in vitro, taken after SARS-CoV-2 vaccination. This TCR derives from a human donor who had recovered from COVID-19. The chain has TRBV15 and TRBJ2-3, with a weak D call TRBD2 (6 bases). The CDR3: CATSRDTGSKGTQYF. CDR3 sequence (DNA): TGTGCCACCAGCAGAGATACCGGGAGTAAGGGGACGCAGTATTTT. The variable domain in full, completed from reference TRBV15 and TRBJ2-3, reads DAMVIQNPRYQVTQFGKPVTLSCSQTLNHNVMYWYQQKSSQAPKLLFHYYDKDFNNEADTPDNFQSRRPNTSFCFLDIRSPGLGDTAMYLCATSRDTGSKGTQYFGPGTRLTVL.